This TCR beta chain is from a study of Graves' ophthalmopathy and Graves' hyperthyroidism. Investigators amplified TCR beta CDR3 regions from RNA transcripts. First-round RT-PCR used HTBI primers; second-round multiplex PCR followed. TCRdb recomputed calls from the multiplex PCR reads with MiXCR, one row per CDR3 protein. Here the sample spans 45,000 to 60,000 distinct CDR3 sequences, 45% to 55% being singletons. CDR1 and CDR2 from the germline V gene are DFQATT and SNEGSKA (reference sequence). The CDR3 has 14 residues. With 6 bases removed from V and 1 base from J, the gap between germline ends came to 16 bases.

The sample was peripheral blood. This TCR derives from an adult woman with Graves' ophthalmopathy. The rearrangement links TRBV20-1 to TRBJ2-7; weak D call: TRBD2 (6 bases). The CDR3 DNA is TGCAGTGCCCGGAGGGGAATGGGATCCTACGAGCAGTACTTC. This sequence encodes CSARRGMGSYEQYF.